Listed here are 14 T cell receptor beta chains from one sample, sequenced in a study of T cell repertoires in cytomegalovirus infection. These receptors lack a known antigen. TCRdb re-called the reads through MiXCR, storing one row per CDR3 protein. The data show 250,000 to 300,000 distinct CDR3 sequences, about 20% seen once. This sample comprised cultured PBMCs, obtained from culture after CMV antigen stimulation. The receptors originated from a human donor in good health (CMV status not recorded). Some clones in this sample may be carry-over from other donors' samples.

This clonotype was observed many times. This chain joins TRBV7-6 and TRBJ2-1, with 9 bases identical to TRBD2. Losses at the gene ends were 4 bases for V and 8 bases for J; bases not matched to a gene: 6. Looked up from germline, CDR1 is SGHVS and CDR2 is FNYEAQ. The length of the CDR3 is 14 residues. CDR3 sequence: CASSSGTSYDEQFF. CDR3 bases: TGTGCCAGCAGCTCCGGGACTAGCTATGATGAGCAGTTCTTC.

The chain combines TRBV7-9 with TRBJ1-2, with a tentative D call TRBD1 (5 bases). This CDR3 spans 14 amino acids. In germline, CDR1 is SEHNR, CDR2 FQNEAQ (reference sequence). Trimming cost V 0 bases and J 4 bases, with 9 bases left between them. The CDR3 protein is CASSLAGVVYGYTF. The CDR3 DNA is TGTGCCAGCAGCTTAGCAGGGGTAGTCTATGGCTACACCTTC.

Ten or more counts support this clonotype. This rearrangement joins TRBV4-1 to TRBJ1-1, with TRBD1 matching over 9 bases. With 1 base clipped from V and 4 bases from J, the junction kept 1 base outside the gene matches. Germline V gene sequence: CDR1 MGHRA, CDR2 YSYEKL. The CDR3 runs to 14 residues. Written as DNA, the CDR3 is TGCGCCAGCAGCCAAGTGGGACAGGGCACTGAAGCTTTCTTT. It yields the protein CASSQVGQGTEAFF.

There are many counts of this clonotype. The rearrangement uses TRBV7-3 and TRBJ2-1, with 7 bases matching TRBD2. The CDR3 covers 15 residues. The V gene's germline CDR1 is SGHTA and CDR2 FQGTGA. With V trimmed by 5 bases and J by 1 base, 5 bases remained unmatched. The CDR3 DNA sequence: TGTGCCAGCAGCCGAAACGGGAGGTCCTACAATGAGCAGTTCTTC. Translation: CASSRNGRSYNEQFF.

This clonotype was seen repeatedly, ten times or more. The rearrangement joins TRBV13 to TRBJ1-2; a weak D match, TRBD1 (5 bases). CDR1 is PRHDT, CDR2 FYEKMQ, per germline (reference sequence). Trimming cost V 3 bases and J 7 bases, with 24 bases left between them. There are 17 residues in the CDR3. CDR3 residues: CASSFYQLGGEGGGYTF. CDR3 nucleotides: TGTGCCAGCAGCTTTTATCAATTAGGAGGGGAGGGCGGTGGCTACACCTTC.

Here the CDR3 DNA reads TGTGCCAGCAGTCGGGGGGAATTAAGCAATCAGCCCCAGCATTTT. Translated: CASSRGELSNQPQHF. The chain recombines TRBV5-8 with TRBJ1-5; D perhaps matches TRBD1 (5 bases). The CDR3 is 15 residues long. V shed 5 bases and J shed 1 base, with 13 bases lying between them. CDR1 SGHTS and CDR2 YDEGEE come from the germline V gene.

This clonotype has at least ten counts. The chain has TRBV7-2 and TRBJ1-2; D unclear. The CDR3 totals 14 residues. Germline V gene sequence: CDR1 SGHTA, CDR2 FQGNSA. V lost 5 bases and J lost 2, with 12 bases in between. CDR3 sequence reads: CASSRGLDNYGYTF. Written as DNA, the CDR3 is TGTGCCAGCAGCAGAGGGCTCGACAACTATGGCTACACCTTC.

This clonotype was observed at least ten times. V and J are TRBV6-1 and TRBJ2-7; no firm D call. The V end lost 0 bases, the J end lost 6 bases, and 9 bases lay between the germline ends. This CDR3 contains 13 residues. The germline V gene encodes CDR1 MNHNS and CDR2 SASEGT. This CDR3 is CASSEASWSEQYV. DNA of the CDR3: TGTGCCAGCAGTGAAGCTAGTTGGAGCGAGCAGTACGTC.

This clonotype occurred many times. CDR3 DNA sequence: TGTGCCAGCAGCTTAGCCAGACAGGGGAGCTCCTACGAGCAGTACTTC. This codes for CASSLARQGSSYEQYF. This chain connects TRBV7-6 to TRBJ2-7; 8 bases match TRBD1. V lost 0 bases to trimming and J lost 0 bases; unmatched junction nucleotides: 4. The CDR3 totals 16 residues. The germline CDR1 and CDR2 sequences are SGHVS and FNYEAQ.

This clonotype has at least ten counts. The genes are TRBV11-3 and TRBJ2-3; D gene ambiguous. V was cut by 0 bases and J by 0 bases, with 7 bases left in between. CDR1 is SGHNT, CDR2 YENEEA, per germline. The length of the CDR3 is 15 residues. CDR3 sequence (DNA): TGTGCCAGCAGCTTAGATACTGGAAGCACAGATACGCAGTATTTT. It specifies CASSLDTGSTDTQYF.

This chain connects TRBV7-6 to TRBJ1-3; D is uncertain. The germline V gene encodes CDR1 SGHVS and CDR2 FNYEAQ. The CDR3 is made up of 13 amino acids. With 3 bases removed from V and 1 base from J, the gap between germline ends came to 4 bases. CDR3 sequence: CASSFLSGNTIYF. CDR3 coding DNA: TGTGCCAGCAGCTTCTTATCTGGAAACACCATATATTTT. Using reference TRBV7-6 and TRBJ1-3 for the parts outside the CDR3, the full variable domain is GAGVSQSPRYKVTKRGQDVALRCDPISGHVSLYWYRQALGQGPEFLTYFNYEAQQDKSGLPNDRFSAERPEGSISTLTIQRTEQRDSAMYRCASSFLSGNTIYFGEGSWLTVV.

Many counts were recorded for this clonotype. The chain joins TRBV7-8 to TRBJ1-5, with 8 positions matching TRBD1. Germline CDR1 SGHVS, CDR2 FQNEAQ. After removal of 1 base from V and 5 bases from J, the junction contained 4 bases not matched to a gene. The CDR3 has 15 residues. CDR3 bases: TGTGCCAGCAGCTTAGAGGGACAGGACTATCAGCCCCAGCATTTT. This codes for CASSLEGQDYQPQHF. The variable domain in full, completed from reference TRBV7-8 and TRBJ1-5, reads GAGVSQSPRYKVAKRGQDVALRCDPISGHVSLFWYQQALGQGPEFLTYFQNEAQLDKSGLPSDRFFAERPEGSVSTLKIQRTQQEDSAVYLCASSLEGQDYQPQHFGDGTRLSIL.

The rearrangement uses TRBV7-9 and TRBJ2-1, with D possibly TRBD2 on 6 matching bases. This CDR3 has 15 amino acids. V lost 5 bases and J 0 bases, leaving 11 bases between the germline ends. Germline values: CDR1 SEHNR, CDR2 FQNEAQ (reference sequence). The chain's CDR3 is CASSGVGGSYNEQFF. The CDR3 DNA reads as TGTGCCAGCAGCGGGGTGGGAGGCTCCTACAATGAGCAGTTCTTC.

The table lists this clonotype with many counts. Here the CDR3 DNA reads TGTGCCAGCAGTGAGAACCCGGGACTAGCGTTTAACACCGGGGAGCTGTTTTTT. Amino acids: CASSENPGLAFNTGELFF. The V and J genes are TRBV7-8 and TRBJ2-2; 10 nucleotides line up with TRBD2. CDR1 SGHVS and CDR2 FQNEAQ come from the germline V gene. Unmatched junction bases numbered 12, after V lost 6 bases and J lost 2 bases. The length of the CDR3 is 18 residues.